This TCR beta chain was sequenced during a study of T cell responses to AZD1222 COVID-19 vaccine. Regarding the study as a whole: Every sample of the repertoires postdated the peak T cell response. Spike-specific TCR breadth and depth went up after people got two AZD1222 doses. Donors were mostly white British, more females; clonal diversity possibly underestimated.

TCRdb's table, derived via immunoSEQ multiplex PCR, lists solely in-frame clones and lacks some. The sample has approximately 170,000 clones; about 83% are singletons. It was second doses at about 4 or about 12 weeks that were pooled. Concerning this clone: Its antigen is unidentified.

CDR1 SGHNT and CDR2 YYREEE come from the germline V gene (reference sequence). V dropped 1 base and J dropped 2 bases, with 0 bases sitting between them. The CDR3 runs to 11 residues. The TCR originated in an adult who received the AZD1222 COVID-19 vaccine. V and J are TRBV5-4 and TRBJ1-2; no clear D. Sequencing used peripheral blood, obtained 28 days after the second AZD1222 dose. CDR3 amino acids: CASSLNYGYTF. The CDR3 DNA reads TGTGCCAGCAGCTTGAACTATGGCTACACCTTC.